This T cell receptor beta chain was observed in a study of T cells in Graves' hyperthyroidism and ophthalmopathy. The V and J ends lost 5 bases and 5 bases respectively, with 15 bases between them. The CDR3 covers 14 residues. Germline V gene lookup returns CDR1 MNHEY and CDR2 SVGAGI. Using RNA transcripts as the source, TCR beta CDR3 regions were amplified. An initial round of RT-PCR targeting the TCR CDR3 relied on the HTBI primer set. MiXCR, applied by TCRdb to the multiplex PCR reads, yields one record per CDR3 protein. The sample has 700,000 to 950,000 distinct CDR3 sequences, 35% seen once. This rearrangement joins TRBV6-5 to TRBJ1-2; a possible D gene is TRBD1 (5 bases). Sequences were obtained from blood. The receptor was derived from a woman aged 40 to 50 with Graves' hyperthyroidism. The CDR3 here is CASSGAPVRYGYTF. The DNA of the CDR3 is TGTGCCAGCAGTGGGGCCCCGGTCCGTTATGGCTACACCTTC.